These 6 T cell receptor beta chains were sequenced from one sample in a study of cytomegalovirus exposure and HLA in healthy donors. The PCR made use of 60 Vbeta and 13 Jbeta primers. TCRdb keeps only in-frame clones here, not all; method: immunoSEQ multiplex PCR. Of 120,000 to 150,000 clones listed, 65% to 85% were seen once; the top ten hold roughly 4%. Material: PBMCs. These receptors were taken from a woman aged 40 to 49 in good health and CMV-seropositive.

The chain combines TRBV28 with TRBJ2-2; D might be TRBD1 (6 bases). V was trimmed by 2 bases and J by 9 bases, leaving 16 bases between them. Germline V lookup: CDR1 MDHEN, CDR2 SYDVKM. The CDR3 is made up of 15 amino acids. The CDR3 region has the DNA TGTGCCAGCAGTTTACAGGGGCCGGGGACCAGGGAGCTGTTTTTT. This codes for CASSLQGPGTRELFF.

This chain joins TRBV29-1 and TRBJ2-3; 12 nucleotides align to TRBD2. The germline V gene encodes CDR1 SQVTM and CDR2 ANQGSEA. This CDR3 region has 15 residues. Trimming cost V 5 bases and J 3 bases; bases outside gene matches: 6. The CDR3 loop reads CSVSKTSGSTDTQYF. The CDR3, as DNA: TGCAGCGTTTCGAAGACTAGCGGGAGTACAGATACGCAGTATTTT.

This clone was seen just once. This CDR3 is also generated by other DNA sequences in the sample. This chain uses TRBV28 with TRBJ2-5; D gene uncertain. V was clipped by 3 bases and J by 5 bases, with 4 bases between them. The germline CDR1 and CDR2 sequences are MDHEN and SYDVKM. The CDR3 extends over 11 amino acids. In DNA, the CDR3 is TGTGCCAGCAGTTTCAGGGAGACCCAGTACTTC. Its translation: CASSFRETQYF.

V and J are TRBV21-1 and TRBJ2-1; the D call in the table, TRBD1, was not verified against the DNA. TRBV21-1 is reported as a pseudogene. The CDR3 is 17 amino acids. As DNA, the CDR3 is TGTGCCAGCAGCAAGGGGTATGACAGGGGAAAGAACAATGAGCAGTTCTTC. Translation gives CASSKGYDRGKNNEQFF.

The V gene is TRBV7-6, the J gene TRBJ1-6; D not resolved. Germline CDR1 reads SGHVS; CDR2 reads FNYEAQ. There are 12 residues in the CDR3. The V and J ends lost 2 bases and 13 bases respectively, with 9 bases between them. The CDR3 spells CASSLPETPLHF. As DNA, the CDR3 is TGTGCCAGCAGCTTACCGGAGACGCCCCTCCACTTT.

The CDR3 region is CASRREGLSGELFF. In DNA, the CDR3 is TGTGCCAGTCGCCGGGAGGGCCTGTCCGGGGAGCTGTTTTTT. The chain couples TRBV19 to TRBJ2-2, with TRBD2 matching 8 bases. CDR1 and CDR2 from the germline V gene are LNHDA and SQIVND (reference sequence). The CDR3 covers 14 residues. V shed 8 bases and J 6 bases; nucleotides not matched to a gene: 8.